This entry lists 10 T cell receptor beta chains sequenced from one sample in a study of blood T cell repertoires in COVID-19. Sequenced by immunoSEQ multiplex PCR; TCRdb stores in-frame clones only, minus some. This sample has 260,000 or so clones, with 88% found just once. Material for sequencing was peripheral blood. These receptors originate from a human donor in a cohort sampled during active COVID-19.

The chain has TRBV10-3 and TRBJ2-7, with 12 bases that match TRBD2. Germline loops: CDR1 ENHRY, CDR2 SYGVKD. J lost 3 bases, V lost 7 bases, and 4 bases had no gene match. This CDR3 is built from 14 residues. The CDR3 nucleotides read TGTGCCATCACTAGACTAGCGGGGGACTACGAGCAGTACTTC. This gives the protein CAITRLAGDYEQYF.

This chain uses TRBV11-2 with TRBJ2-7; perhaps TRBD1 as D (5 bases). V shed 7 bases and J shed 0 bases, with 13 bases lying between them. This CDR3 region has 14 residues. Germline CDR1 SGHAT, CDR2 FQNNGV. DNA of the CDR3: TGTGCCAGCACCTCAGGGTACTCCTCCTACGAGCAGTACTTC. It yields the protein CASTSGYSSYEQYF.

The chain links TRBV7-9 to TRBJ1-2, with unresolved D. CDR1 SEHNR and CDR2 FQNEAQ come from the germline V gene (reference sequence). The CDR3 sequence is 10 residues long. The germline V and J ends were trimmed by 10 bases and 4 bases, with 7 bases remaining between them. CDR3 sequence: CATWAYGYTF. Here the CDR3 DNA reads TGTGCCACATGGGCCTATGGCTACACCTTC.

This chain joins TRBV2 and TRBJ1-5; D unresolved. The germline CDR1 and CDR2 sequences are SNHLY and FYNNEI. CDR3 length: 15 residues. V dropped 4 bases and J dropped 4 bases, with 14 bases sitting between them. CDR3: CASSADWRGNQPQHF. The CDR3 DNA reads as TGTGCCAGCAGTGCCGACTGGCGCGGGAATCAGCCCCAGCATTTT.

The chain links TRBV24-1 to TRBJ2-7; D gene ambiguous. The CDR3 length is 12 residues. Germline V gene lookup returns CDR1 KGHDR and CDR2 SFDVKD. With 2 bases removed from V and 3 bases from J, the gap between germline ends came to 4 bases. Written as DNA, the CDR3 is TGTGCCACCAGTGATTCTAACTACGAGCAGTACTTC. It encodes CATSDSNYEQYF.

This chain connects TRBV5-1 to TRBJ2-4; TRBD2 agrees at 8 bases. CDR1 and CDR2 from the germline V gene are SGHRS and YFSETQ. CDR3 length equals 15 residues. V was clipped by 0 bases and J by 8 bases; unmatched bases: 7. The CDR3: CASSLDGRGVDIQYF. The CDR3 bases are TGCGCCAGCAGCTTGGACGGGCGGGGGGTCGACATTCAGTACTTC.

This chain links TRBV30 with TRBJ2-1; no reliable D call. The CDR3 is made up of 14 amino acids. The germline V gene has CDR1 GTSNPN and CDR2 SVGIG (reference sequence). The V gene lost 1 base and the J gene lost 8 bases, with 15 bases spanning the gap. The CDR3 DNA reads as TGTGCCTGGAGTGAAGATTCGGCTGCGGATGAGCAGTTCTTC. Its protein is CAWSEDSAADEQFF.

A few counts support this clone. V and J are TRBV18 and TRBJ1-2; possibly TRBD1 for D (5 bases). CDR1 KGHSH and CDR2 LQKENI come from the germline V gene. This CDR3 spans 13 amino acids. Deletions cut 5 bases from V and 4 bases from J, with 11 bases between. The chain's CDR3 is CASSETDFYGYTF. For the CDR3, the DNA is TGTGCCAGCTCAGAGACAGACTTCTATGGCTACACCTTC.

The rearrangement joins TRBV30 to TRBJ1-2, with no clear D. The CDR3 loop spans 14 amino acids. In germline, CDR1 is GTSNPN, CDR2 SVGIG (reference sequence). V was clipped by 3 bases and J by 0 bases, with 11 bases between them. CDR3 sequence: CAWRSTLANYGYTF. CDR3 DNA: TGTGCCTGGAGGTCAACCCTAGCTAACTATGGCTACACCTTC. The variable domain in full, with the rest retrieved from reference TRBV30 and TRBJ1-2, is SQTIHQWPATLVQPVGSPLSLECTVEGTSNPNLYWYRQAAGRGLQLLFYSVGIGQISSEVPQNLSASRPQDRQFILSSKKLLLSDSGFYLCAWRSTLANYGYTFGSGTRLTVV.

The rearrangement joins TRBV5-1 to TRBJ2-7, with D perhaps TRBD1 (5 bases). The CDR3 sequence is 19 residues long. Germline V gene lookup returns CDR1 SGHRS and CDR2 YFSETQ. The V gene lost 4 bases and the J gene lost 2 bases, with 28 bases spanning the gap. Here the CDR3 DNA reads TGCGCCAGCAGCCCGAGACAGTATCTAAGGGGCGGTTCTACCTACGAGCAGTACTTC. As protein: CASSPRQYLRGGSTYEQYF. The whole variable domain, filled in from reference TRBV5-1 and TRBJ2-7, reads KAGVTQTPRYLIKTRGQQVTLSCSPISGHRSVSWYQQTPGQGLQFLFEYFSETQRNKGNFPGRFSGRQFSNSRSEMNVSTLELGDSALYLCASSPRQYLRGGSTYEQYFGPGTRLTVT.